One and the same sample provided the 27 T cell receptor beta chains below, sequenced in a study of identical twins. TCRdb re-called the 5' RACE reads with MiXCR, one entry per CDR3 protein. Among about 530,000 distinct CDR3 sequences listed, approximately 20% were seen once. In addition, the sample was reused for a study of yellow fever vaccine responses in identical twins.

The specimen was CD4+ T cells sorted from blood. The receptors come from a young woman in good health.

This chain joins TRBV6-2 or TRBV6-3 and TRBJ2-4, with TRBD2 matching 13 bases. Trimming took 6 bases from V and 4 from J; bases not matched to a gene: 6. The CDR3 spans 16 residues. Germline-derived CDR1 and CDR2 are MNHEY and SVGEGT. The chain's CDR3 is CASSSGLAGVKNIQYF. Here the CDR3 DNA reads TGTGCCAGCAGCTCCGGACTAGCGGGAGTTAAAAACATTCAGTACTTC.

The chain recombines TRBV5-1 with TRBJ2-1, with 8 bases aligning to TRBD1. CDR1 is SGHRS, CDR2 YFSETQ, per germline. The CDR3 covers 14 residues. The V and J ends lost 5 bases and 4 bases, in that order; junction bases with no gene match: 5. The CDR3 region has the DNA TGCGCCAGCAGGCGGGGACAGGAATACAATGAGCAGTTCTTC. Protein sequence: CASRRGQEYNEQFF.

V usage is TRBV12-3 or TRBV12-4 and J usage is TRBJ2-3; a possible D gene is TRBD1 (6 bases). V was shortened by 1 base and J by 8 bases, with 10 bases between the two germline ends. CDR3 length: 13 residues. The CDR3 spells CASSLGGQSTQYF. DNA of the CDR3: TGTGCCAGCAGTTTAGGGGGACAAAGTACGCAGTATTTT.

The chain has TRBV7-2 and TRBJ2-3; 11 positions agree with TRBD2. CDR3 length: 15 amino acids. Germline assignment: CDR1 SGHTA and CDR2 FQGNSA. Trimming removed 5 bases from V and 3 bases from J; junction bases left unmatched: 4. CDR3 region: CASSKTSGETDTQYF. CDR3 sequence (DNA): TGTGCCAGCAGCAAGACTAGCGGGGAAACAGATACGCAGTATTTT.

The chain is built from TRBV12-3 or TRBV12-4 and TRBJ2-2, with D uncertain. V lost 5 bases and J 2 bases, leaving 6 bases between the germline ends. There are 13 residues in the CDR3. The CDR3 region is CASSGPNTGELFF. DNA for the CDR3: TGTGCCAGCAGTGGACCTAACACCGGGGAGCTGTTTTTT.

This clonotype was observed a few times. This sequence joins TRBV11-2 and TRBJ2-2; possible D gene TRBD1, 6 bases. Germline-derived CDR1 and CDR2 are SGHAT and FQNNGV. CDR3 length: 14 residues. V was trimmed by 1 base and J by 6 bases, leaving 9 bases between them. Here the CDR3 DNA reads TGTGCCAGCAGCTTAGGGACAGCGGCCGGGGAGCTGTTTTTT. The encoded protein is CASSLGTAAGELFF.

V and J are TRBV5-1 and TRBJ2-3; 15 bases are shared with TRBD2. Germline-derived CDR1 and CDR2 are SGHRS and YFSETQ. Germline trimming cut 4 bases from V and 1 base from J; bases unmatched to any gene: 16. The CDR3 extends over 21 amino acids. CDR3 residues: CASSASSLGLAGGPGTDTQYF. CDR3 DNA: TGCGCCAGCAGCGCCTCCTCCCTTGGACTAGCGGGGGGGCCGGGCACAGATACGCAGTATTTT.

V is TRBV5-1 and J is TRBJ2-4; TRBD1 agrees at 9 bases. CDR1 and CDR2 from the germline V gene are SGHRS and YFSETQ. Trimming cost V 0 bases and J 4 bases; bases outside gene matches: 2. This CDR3 spans 15 amino acids. The CDR3 DNA reads as TGCGCCAGCAGCTTGGCCGGGACAGGGAAAAACATTCAGTACTTC. It translates to CASSLAGTGKNIQYF.

The genes are TRBV19 and TRBJ2-2; possibly TRBD1 for D (6 bases). Germline V CDR1 and CDR2: LNHDA, SQIVND (reference sequence). The CDR3 is 15 amino acids. V was shortened by 3 bases and J by 4 bases, with 12 bases between the two germline ends. The chain's CDR3 is CASSMGTKPTGELFF. CDR3 DNA sequence: TGTGCCAGTAGTATGGGGACAAAACCCACCGGGGAGCTGTTTTTT.

The rearrangement uses TRBV7-2 and TRBJ2-7; 7 bases fit TRBD1. Germline loops: CDR1 SGHTA, CDR2 FQGNSA. V shed 5 bases and J 2 bases; nucleotides not matched to a gene: 9. This CDR3 has 15 amino acids. The CDR3 coding sequence is TGTGCCAGCAGCCCAGGGTCGGGACAGACCTACGAGCAGTACGTC. Translated: CASSPGSGQTYEQYV.

This clonotype was observed a handful of times. The V and J genes are TRBV20-1 and TRBJ1-2; TRBD1 matches at 9 bases. The CDR3 length is 12 residues. Unmatched junction bases numbered 5, after V lost 5 bases and J lost 7 bases. Germline loops: CDR1 DFQATT, CDR2 SNEGSKA (reference sequence). The CDR3 DNA is TGCAGTGCTGGGCAGACAGGGGGTGGCTACACCTTC. Its protein product is CSAGQTGGGYTF.

This chain joins TRBV12-3 or TRBV12-4 and TRBJ2-5, with a possible D match to TRBD2 (5 bases). The length of the CDR3 is 13 residues. With 3 bases removed from V and 6 bases from J, the gap between germline ends came to 11 bases. The CDR3 is CASSLASLQTQYF. The CDR3 DNA follows: TGTGCCAGCAGTTTGGCTAGCTTGCAGACCCAGTACTTC.

This clonotype occurred a few times. The V and J genes are TRBV4-1 and TRBJ1-1; D possibly corresponds to TRBD1 (6 bases). The CDR3 is 13 residues long. The germline gives CDR1 MGHRA, CDR2 YSYEKL. The germline V and J ends were trimmed by 9 bases and 5 bases, with 16 bases remaining between them. CDR3 bases: TGCGCCAGTAACAGGGTATTAGGAACTGAAGCTTTCTTT. Protein: CASNRVLGTEAFF.

The chain combines TRBV27 with TRBJ2-3; TRBD2 aligns across 15 bases. The CDR3 is 18 residues long. Germline CDR1 reads MNHEY; CDR2 reads SMNVEV (reference sequence). V dropped 3 bases and J dropped 2; count of bases not matched to a gene: 6. Here the CDR3 DNA reads TGTGCCAGCAGTTTCGTGGGACTAGCGGGAGGTGTCACAGATACGCAGTATTTT. Residues: CASSFVGLAGGVTDTQYF.

V gene TRBV2 combines with J gene TRBJ2-1; 7 bases are a match to TRBD2. From germline, CDR1 is SNHLY and CDR2 FYNNEI. The CDR3 runs to 15 residues. J gave up 4 bases and V 7 bases, and 10 bases lay outside the gene matches. CDR3 residues: CASTPSSGWYNEQFF. CDR3 nucleotides: TGTGCCAGCACCCCTAGTAGCGGGTGGTACAATGAGCAGTTCTTC.

The rearrangement joins TRBV7-2 to TRBJ2-3; D unresolved. The germline V and J ends were trimmed by 1 base and 0 bases, with 5 bases remaining between them. CDR3 length: 14 residues. Germline lookup yields CDR1 SGHTA and CDR2 FQGNSA. Here the CDR3 DNA reads TGTGCCAGCAGCTTAGTTCATAGCACAGATACGCAGTATTTT. Translated, it gives CASSLVHSTDTQYF.

This clonotype has only a few counts. This chain joins TRBV24-1 and TRBJ2-1; 11 bases are a match to TRBD2. Germline V gives CDR1 KGHDR, CDR2 SFDVKD. The CDR3 is made up of 14 amino acids. The V and J ends lost 9 bases and 4 bases, in that order; junction bases with no gene match: 4. CDR3 amino acids: CATRGTSGYNEQFF. In nucleotides, the CDR3 is TGTGCCACCCGCGGGACTAGCGGTTACAATGAGCAGTTCTTC.

The chain couples TRBV12-3 or TRBV12-4 to TRBJ1-1; D perhaps matches TRBD1 (5 bases). CDR3 length: 15 residues. With 6 bases removed from V and 1 base from J, the gap between germline ends came to 15 bases. In nucleotides, the CDR3 is TGTGCCAGCAGCTTGGGGCCCCCCGCGAACACTGAAGCTTTCTTT. Protein sequence: CASSLGPPANTEAFF.

This clonotype has ten or more counts. The chain has TRBV18 and TRBJ2-5; no firm D call. This CDR3 has 12 amino acids. V shed 3 bases and J shed 0 bases, with 2 bases lying between them. Germline loops: CDR1 KGHSH, CDR2 LQKENI. CDR3 coding DNA: TGTGCCAGCTCACCCTACCAAGAGACCCAGTACTTC. Its protein product is CASSPYQETQYF.

CDR3 coding DNA: TGTGCCAGCAGTTACTCCTTTAGCGGGAGATCATTTAATGAGCAGTTCTTC. Translating gives CASSYSFSGRSFNEQFF. This chain uses TRBV6-5 with TRBJ2-1; 9 bases match TRBD2. Unmatched junction bases numbered 10, after V lost 0 bases and J lost 7 bases. The CDR3 totals 17 residues. The germline CDR1 and CDR2 sequences are MNHEY and SVGAGI.

V usage is TRBV18 and J usage is TRBJ2-7; tentatively, D is TRBD1 (6 bases). The germline V gene encodes CDR1 KGHSH and CDR2 LQKENI. V lost 4 bases, J lost 2 bases, and 15 bases lay in between. This CDR3 comprises 15 residues. The CDR3 DNA follows: TGTGCCAGCTCACTTCAGGGGCGCATCACCTACGAGCAGTACTTC. It specifies CASSLQGRITYEQYF. Using reference TRBV18 and TRBJ2-7 for the parts outside the CDR3, the full variable domain is NAGVMQNPRHLVRRRGQEARLRCSPMKGHSHVYWYRQLPEEGLKFMVYLQKENIIDESGMPKERFSAEFPKEGPSILRIQQVVRGDSAAYFCASSLQGRITYEQYFGPGTRLTVT.

This clonotype was seen only a few times. This sequence joins TRBV5-5 and TRBJ2-7; 7 bases match TRBD1. Germline loops: CDR1 SGHKS, CDR2 YYEKEE (reference sequence). CDR3 length: 17 residues. V lost 6 bases to trimming and J lost 0 bases; unmatched junction nucleotides: 15. CDR3 residues: CASNFGTAQPYSYEQYV. The CDR3 coding sequence is TGTGCCAGCAACTTTGGGACAGCCCAACCCTACTCCTACGAGCAGTACGTC.

In this sample, this clonotype turned up many times. The chain uses TRBV18 and TRBJ2-5, with D hard to call. This CDR3 spans 11 amino acids. Per germline, CDR1 KGHSH and CDR2 LQKENI. Trimming left V 8 bases short and J 3 bases short, with 7 bases between. The CDR3 region has the DNA TGTGCCAGCAGCCCTGAAGAGACCCAGTACTTC. Amino acids: CASSPEETQYF.

This chain links TRBV10-3 with TRBJ1-5, with TRBD1 as a possible D gene (5 bases). This CDR3 is built from 14 residues. Trimming took 3 bases from V and 4 from J, leaving 10 bases between them. Germline lookup yields CDR1 ENHRY and CDR2 SYGVKD. Here the CDR3 DNA reads TGTGCCATCAGTGACCCCCAGGGAAATCAGCCCCAGCATTTT. This translates into CAISDPQGNQPQHF.

The chain's CDR3 is CASRNVNYEQYF. CDR3 sequence (DNA): TGTGCCAGCAGAAATGTCAACTACGAGCAGTACTTC. This sequence joins TRBV2 and TRBJ2-7; D not certain. Germline V CDR1 and CDR2: SNHLY, FYNNEI. The CDR3 runs 12 residues. The V and J ends lost 6 bases and 3 bases respectively, with 9 bases between them.

The CDR3 sequence: CASSYSILAQETQYF. The DNA for the CDR3 is TGTGCCAGCAGTTACTCGATACTAGCGCAAGAGACCCAGTACTTC. V gene TRBV6-5 combines with J gene TRBJ2-5; TRBD2 matches at 7 bases. Germline CDR1 MNHEY, CDR2 SVGAGI. The CDR3 runs to 15 residues. With 0 bases clipped from V and 2 bases from J, the junction kept 3 bases outside the gene matches.

The chain combines TRBV12-3 or TRBV12-4 with TRBJ2-3, with 10 bases identical to TRBD2. The CDR3 contains 15 residues. The V segment lost 7 bases and the J segment 2 bases; nucleotides outside the gene matches: 6. The CDR3 loop is CASKPGLANTDTQYF. For the CDR3, the DNA is TGTGCCAGCAAGCCGGGACTAGCGAACACAGATACGCAGTATTTT.